The 11 T cell receptor beta chains below were found in one sample sequenced in a study of regulatory T cells in long-lasting Graves disease. iRepertoire HTBI primers and Arm-PCR of CDR3 regions built TCR beta libraries. Via MiXCR, TCRdb re-called the multiplex PCR reads, giving one row per CDR3 protein. The sample includes approximately 400,000 distinct CDR3 sequences, about 15% of them seen just once. Time point here: newly diagnosed GD, antithyroid drugs for less than 3 months. RNA extracted from PBMCs served as the sequencing template. These data were also filed under a second study, of T cells in Graves' hyperthyroidism and ophthalmopathy.

The sequencing used peripheral blood mononuclear cells (PBMCs), collected at new diagnosis, from a patient treated with antithyroid drugs. The receptors were sampled from a woman aged 30 to 39 with Graves disease.

The sample holds many counts of this clonotype. The CDR3 sequence: CASSSGQGSTDTQYF. In nucleotides, the CDR3 is TGTGCCAGCAGCTCGGGACAGGGGAGCACAGATACGCAGTATTTT. J is TRBJ2-3 and V is TRBV11-2; the match to TRBD1 covers 10 bases. Unmatched junction bases numbered 1, after V lost 4 bases and J lost 0 bases. Germline assignment: CDR1 SGHAT and CDR2 FQNNGV. This CDR3 is built from 15 residues. Together with reference TRBV11-2 and TRBJ2-3, the CDR3 gives the full variable domain: EAGVAQSPRYKIIEKRQSVAFWCNPISGHATLYWYQQILGQGPKLLIQFQNNGVVDDSQLPKDRFSAERLKGVDSTLKIQPAKLEDSAVYLCASSSGQGSTDTQYFGPGTRLTVL.

The V call is TRBV12-3 or TRBV12-4, the J call TRBJ2-3; TRBD2 aligns across 10 bases. The CDR3 has 16 amino acids. The V and J ends lost 5 bases and 0 bases, in that order; junction bases with no gene match: 5. CDR3 region: CASSVSGRKSTDTQYF. CDR3 nucleotide sequence: TGTGCCAGCAGTGTTAGCGGGAGGAAAAGCACAGATACGCAGTATTTT.

About this clonotype: This may arise from a read error, as a much more abundant clone is one base away. The chain combines TRBV5-1 with TRBJ2-2; the D gene could be TRBD1 or TRBD2 (5 bases each). CDR3 length: 15 residues. Germline CDR1 SGHRS, CDR2 YFSETQ. The CDR3: CASLPGWLDTGELSF. The CDR3 DNA reads as TGTGCCAGCCTCCCGGGATGGTTGGACACCGGGGAGCTGTCTTTT.

This clonotype has just a few counts. The chain carries TRBV20-1 and TRBJ2-1; no clear D gene. The ends were cut back, 3 bases at V and 8 bases at J, with 14 bases in the middle. Germline lookup yields CDR1 DFQATT and CDR2 SNEGSKA (reference sequence). The CDR3 has 13 amino acids. For the CDR3, the DNA is TGCAGTGCTAGTGCTCCCCCTAAGGATGAGCAGTTCTTC. It encodes CSASAPPKDEQFF.

The gene calls are TRBV28 and TRBJ1-6; the D gene is possibly TRBD1 (6 bases). V shed 9 bases and J shed 7 bases, with 16 bases lying between them. Germline V gene lookup returns CDR1 MDHEN and CDR2 SYDVKM. The CDR3 loop spans 14 amino acids. The CDR3 is CASSTGTRNSPLHF. The CDR3 DNA follows: TGTGCCAGTTCGACCGGGACAAGGAATTCACCCCTCCACTTT. Supplemented by reference TRBV28 and TRBJ1-6, the full variable domain reads DVKVTQSSRYLVKRTGEKVFLECVQDMDHENMFWYRQDPGLGLRLIYFSYDVKMKEKGDIPEGYSVSREKKERFSLILESASTNQTSMYLCASSTGTRNSPLHFGNGTRLTVT.

At least ten counts were recorded for this clonotype. The V and J genes are TRBV18 and TRBJ1-5; D remains ambiguous. Between the trimmed V and J ends, which lost 6 bases and 0 bases, there was a span of 12 bases. Germline CDR1 KGHSH, CDR2 LQKENI. There are 15 residues in the CDR3. CDR3 in DNA: TGTGCCAGCTCCTCCCAGGAGGGTAGCAATCAGCCCCAGCATTTT. It is translated as CASSSQEGSNQPQHF.

This clonotype was recorded at least ten times. The genes are TRBV19 and TRBJ1-1, with D perhaps TRBD1 (5 bases). The CDR3 length is 15 residues. V was shortened by 6 bases and J by 4 bases, with 18 bases between the two germline ends. Germline V gene lookup returns CDR1 LNHDA and CDR2 SQIVND (reference sequence). CDR3 DNA: TGTGCCAGTAGAGGGGCATCGGGGGTAAGCACTGAAGCTTTCTTT. The encoded protein is CASRGASGVSTEAFF.

The sample holds many counts of this clonotype. The J gene is TRBJ2-5, the V gene TRBV28; TRBD1 is a possible D gene (6 bases). The CDR3 runs to 14 residues. Per the germline V gene, CDR1 is MDHEN and CDR2 is SYDVKM. Trimming stripped 6 bases from V and 3 bases from J, with 14 bases between. The CDR3 sequence is CASSDQGIKETQYF. The CDR3 DNA follows: TGTGCCAGCAGCGACCAGGGGATAAAAGAGACCCAGTACTTC. Full variable domain (outside the CDR3, taken from reference TRBV28 and TRBJ2-5): DVKVTQSSRYLVKRTGEKVFLECVQDMDHENMFWYRQDPGLGLRLIYFSYDVKMKEKGDIPEGYSVSREKKERFSLILESASTNQTSMYLCASSDQGIKETQYFGPGTRLLVL.

As for this clonotype: One junction end does not reproduce the germline sequence, and a read error may be involved. The chain couples TRBV11-2 to TRBJ2-7, with D possibly TRBD1 on 7 matching bases. The CDR3 is 13 residues long. Germline CDR1 and CDR2: SGHAT and FQNNGV. CDR3 amino acids: CASSFQGGYGQYF. The CDR3 DNA reads as TGTGCCAGCAGCTTTCAGGGGGGCTACGGGCAGTACTTC. Looking up the rest from reference TRBV11-2 and TRBJ2-7 gives the full variable domain: EAGVAQSPRYKIIEKRQSVAFWCNPISGHATLYWYQQILGQGPKLLIQFQNNGVVDDSQLPKDRFSAERLKGVDSTLKIQPAKLEDSAVYLCASSFQGGYGQYFGPGTRLTVT.

This chain connects TRBV20-1 to TRBJ2-7; TRBD1 aligns across 8 bases. The germline V gene has CDR1 DFQATT and CDR2 SNEGSKA (reference sequence). V lost 4 bases, J lost 7 bases, and 6 bases stayed unmatched. This CDR3 has 12 amino acids. The DNA of the CDR3 is TGCAGTGCTATACAGGGGGAGTTTGAGCAGTACTTC. This gives the protein CSAIQGEFEQYF.

V usage is TRBV5-1 and J usage is TRBJ1-1, with a possible D match to TRBD1 (5 bases). The CDR3 loop spans 14 amino acids. The germline gives CDR1 SGHRS, CDR2 YFSETQ. The V end was cut by 5 bases, the J end by 4 bases, with 15 bases between. CDR3: CASSWDGGGTEAFF. The CDR3 nucleotides read TGCGCCAGCAGTTGGGACGGGGGGGGCACTGAAGCTTTCTTT.